Below are 32 T cell receptor beta chains sequenced from a single sample in a study of vaccination and CD4 T cells after COVID-19. No antigens are known for them. Sequencing of cultured CD4+ T cell DNA used the Oncomine TCR Beta short-read assay. TCRdb redid the calling of the PCR reads with MiXCR, one entry per CDR3 protein. The sample records over 10,000 distinct CDR3 sequences, roughly 48% being singletons. Treatment reported: roughly 10-day PBMC culture with coronavirus spike peptide pools or control peptides (ViraFEST assay). The sample consisted of CD4+ T cells from blood, cultured in vitro. The origin of the receptors is a human donor who had recovered from COVID-19.

This clonotype showed up just a few times. V usage is TRBV12-3 or TRBV12-4 and J usage is TRBJ2-1, with D possibly being TRBD2 (6 bases). Trimming pared 5 bases from V and 8 bases from J, leaving 10 bases between. The CDR3 has 12 residues. The CDR3 sequence: CASSRLVYEQFF. The CDR3 nucleotides read TGTGCCAGCAGTCGACTAGTTTATGAGCAGTTCTTC.

This clonotype was counted between two and nine times. The rearrangement links TRBV4-2 to TRBJ1-4; a weak D match, TRBD1 (5 bases). Trimming took 0 bases from V and 5 from J, leaving 19 bases between them. CDR1 LGHNA and CDR2 YNFKEQ come from the germline V gene. This CDR3 has 18 amino acids. CDR3 region: CASSQDPPGRARNEKLFF. DNA for the CDR3: TGTGCCAGCAGCCAAGACCCGCCGGGCAGGGCAAGAAATGAAAAACTGTTTTTT.

This rearrangement joins TRBV20-1 to TRBJ2-6; tentatively, D is TRBD1 (6 bases). In germline, CDR1 is DFQATT, CDR2 SNEGSKA (reference sequence). The ends were cut back, 3 bases at V and 4 bases at J, with 13 bases in the middle. The CDR3 consists of 15 residues. In DNA, the CDR3 is TGCAGTGCTAGTTTGGGGGCGTCCGGGGCCAACGTCCTGACTTTC. This encodes CSASLGASGANVLTF.

This clonotype occurred a few times. The chain joins TRBV2 to TRBJ1-3; tentatively, D is TRBD1 (6 bases). The CDR3 has 16 residues. Germline V CDR1 and CDR2: SNHLY, FYNNEI. The V and J ends lost 6 bases and 4 bases respectively, with 19 bases between them. CDR3 coding DNA: TGTGCCAGCAGACCTACAGGGATTTTGGTCGGAAACACCATATATTTT. Protein: CASRPTGILVGNTIYF.

The chain joins TRBV19 to TRBJ2-2, with TRBD1 identical over 10 bases. With V trimmed by 6 bases and J by 5 bases, 6 bases remained unmatched. The CDR3 spans 15 residues. Germline V lookup: CDR1 LNHDA, CDR2 SQIVND (reference sequence). The CDR3 region is CASSRTGGGTGELFF. In nucleotides, the CDR3 is TGTGCCAGTAGCAGGACAGGGGGAGGAACCGGGGAGCTGTTTTTT.

In its sample, this clonotype ranks as medium-sized. V usage is TRBV12-3 or TRBV12-4 and J usage is TRBJ1-1, with D unresolved. V lost 5 bases, J lost 4 bases, and 8 bases lay in between. The CDR3 has 12 amino acids. The CDR3 loop is CASSLQVTEAFF. CDR3 nucleotides: TGTGCCAGCAGTCTCCAAGTCACTGAAGCTTTCTTT.

This sequence joins TRBV7-9 and TRBJ2-2; D not certain. This CDR3 has 15 residues. V lost 0 bases to trimming and J lost 2 bases, with 7 bases between them. Germline V gives CDR1 SEHNR, CDR2 FQNEAQ (reference sequence). CDR3 sequence: CASSLAPHNTGELFF. The DNA of the CDR3 is TGTGCCAGCAGCTTAGCGCCCCACAACACCGGGGAGCTGTTTTTT.

The chain employs TRBV20-1 and TRBJ2-5, with D maybe TRBD1 (6 bases). Germline V CDR1 and CDR2: DFQATT, SNEGSKA (reference sequence). The germline V and J ends were trimmed by 1 base and 5 bases, with 11 bases remaining between them. The CDR3 spans 13 residues. The DNA for the CDR3 is TGCAGTGCTAGAGTGGACAGCGCGGAGACCCAGTACTTC. Translation: CSARVDSAETQYF.

The genes are TRBV27 and TRBJ2-5; D is uncertain. V was trimmed by 3 bases and J by 3 bases, leaving 8 bases between them. From germline, CDR1 is MNHEY and CDR2 SMNVEV (reference sequence). CDR3 length: 13 amino acids. CDR3 coding DNA: TGTGCCAGCAGTTTGCGTAGGGAAGAGACCCAGTACTTC. Its translation: CASSLRREETQYF.

Regarding this clonotype: Without the conserved terminal phenylalanine or tryptophan, this CDR3 likely stems from a read error. The chain is built from TRBV4-2 and TRBJ1-4; D not resolved. There are 11 residues in the CDR3. Trimming stripped 1 base from V and 12 bases from J, with 6 bases between. Germline loops: CDR1 LGHNA, CDR2 YNFKEQ. The CDR3 DNA reads as TGTGCCAGCAGCCAAGGGGGTCAACTGTTTTTG. Its translation is CASSQGGQLFL.

This clonotype appeared a few times. The chain couples TRBV20-1 to TRBJ2-1, with 14 nucleotides matching TRBD2. The junction had 6 bases not matched to a gene; V was cut back by 6 bases and J by 8 bases. Germline V gene sequence: CDR1 DFQATT, CDR2 SNEGSKA (reference sequence). The CDR3 contains 14 residues. CDR3 in DNA: TGCAGTGCGCGGACTAGCGGGAGGTTCGATGAGCAGTTCTTC. Its translation is CSARTSGRFDEQFF.

This clonotype showed up just a few times. V gene TRBV28 combines with J gene TRBJ2-5; 7 bases agree with TRBD1. Looked up from germline, CDR1 is MDHEN and CDR2 is SYDVKM. V lost 7 bases to trimming and J lost 4 bases; unmatched junction nucleotides: 12. CDR3 length: 15 amino acids. The CDR3 sequence: CASTTPEGTAETQYF. CDR3 in DNA: TGTGCCAGCACTACCCCTGAAGGGACAGCAGAGACCCAGTACTTC.

This clonotype appeared once. This chain links TRBV7-2 with TRBJ2-3; 12 bases are a match to TRBD2. Trimming removed 5 bases from V and 2 bases from J; junction bases left unmatched: 2. Germline CDR1 and CDR2: SGHTA and FQGNSA. The CDR3 sequence is 15 residues long. CDR3 loop: CASSGTSGYTDTQYF. CDR3 coding DNA: TGTGCCAGCAGCGGGACTAGCGGGTACACAGATACGCAGTATTTT.

The sample holds a few counts of this clonotype. The chain links TRBV10-1 to TRBJ2-5, with a possible D match to TRBD1 (5 bases). Germline CDR1 WNHNN, CDR2 SYGVQD (reference sequence). Trimming removed 6 bases at V and 3 bases at J, with 8 bases between. This CDR3 is built from 12 residues. In DNA, the CDR3 is TGCGCCAGCAGGTTCAGGGAAGAGACCCAGTACTTC. Translation gives CASRFREETQYF.

In its sample, this clonotype was seen a few times. The chain is built from TRBV6-5 and TRBJ2-3, with TRBD2 identical over 14 bases. The CDR3 runs 18 residues. The germline CDR1 and CDR2 sequences are MNHEY and SVGAGI. J was trimmed by 1 base and V by 0 bases; bases with no gene match: 3. CDR3 nucleotide sequence: TGTGCCAGCAGTTACTCATCGGGACTAGCGGGAGGCACAGATACGCAGTATTTT. It yields the protein CASSYSSGLAGGTDTQYF.

This sequence joins TRBV5-1 and TRBJ2-1; the D is unclear. Germline loops: CDR1 SGHRS, CDR2 YFSETQ. The CDR3 has 12 residues. V dropped 2 bases and J dropped 7 bases, with 7 bases sitting between them. In DNA, the CDR3 is TGCGCCAGCAGCTTAGGGCTTAATGAGCAGTTCTTC. Its translation is CASSLGLNEQFF. Based on the CDR3 plus reference TRBV5-1 and TRBJ2-1, the full variable domain is KAGVTQTPRYLIKTRGQQVTLSCSPISGHRSVSWYQQTPGQGLQFLFEYFSETQRNKGNFPGRFSGRQFSNSRSEMNVSTLELGDSALYLCASSLGLNEQFFGPGTRLTVL.

The chain carries TRBV2 and TRBJ1-5; maybe TRBD1 (6 bases). Looked up from germline, CDR1 is SNHLY and CDR2 is FYNNEI. The CDR3 covers 15 residues. The V end was cut by 6 bases, the J end by 7 bases, with 19 bases between. The CDR3 protein is CASSAGVGGSQPQHF. Here the CDR3 DNA reads TGTGCCAGCAGCGCGGGGGTGGGGGGCTCACAGCCCCAGCATTTT.

The chain has TRBV15 and TRBJ2-1; D is unresolved. Germline values: CDR1 LNHNV, CDR2 YYDKDF (reference sequence). V dropped 5 bases and J dropped 3 bases, with 8 bases sitting between them. The CDR3 runs 13 residues. The DNA for the CDR3 is TGTGCCACCAGCCCAGTTATCTACAATGAGCAGTTCTTC. Translated, it gives CATSPVIYNEQFF.

DNA of the CDR3: TGCGCCAGCAGCTTTTACGGGAGAGAGACCCAGTACTTC. Amino acid sequence: CASSFYGRETQYF. The V gene is TRBV5-1, the J gene TRBJ2-5; weak D call: TRBD2 (6 bases). Trimming removed 2 bases from V and 4 bases from J, with 9 bases in between. The germline V gene encodes CDR1 SGHRS and CDR2 YFSETQ. The CDR3 consists of 13 residues.

In this sample, this clonotype turned up a few times. V gene TRBV7-2 combines with J gene TRBJ1-1; no reliable D call. V dropped 0 bases and J dropped 1 base, with 9 bases sitting between them. Per the germline V gene, CDR1 is SGHTA and CDR2 is FQGNSA. CDR3 size: 15 residues. DNA of the CDR3: TGTGCCAGCAGCTTAGCTCCCCGGTCGAACACTGAAGCTTTCTTT. Protein product: CASSLAPRSNTEAFF.

The chain links TRBV18 to TRBJ1-5; D call uncertain. The length of the CDR3 is 13 residues. Germline CDR1 and CDR2: KGHSH and LQKENI. Trimming removed 10 bases at V and 2 bases at J, with 12 bases between. CDR3 bases: TGTGCCACTTCGGCCTCGGGCAATCAGCCCCAGCATTTT. Encoded protein: CATSASGNQPQHF. The full variable domain, with the rest looked up from reference TRBV18 and TRBJ1-5, is NAGVMQNPRHLVRRRGQEARLRCSPMKGHSHVYWYRQLPEEGLKFMVYLQKENIIDESGMPKERFSAEFPKEGPSILRIQQVVRGDSAAYFCATSASGNQPQHFGDGTRLSIL.

The table lists this clonotype with a few counts. The chain uses TRBV20-1 and TRBJ1-1, with D unclear. The CDR3 has 14 residues. The V and J ends lost 3 bases and 0 bases respectively, with 11 bases between them. CDR1 and CDR2 from the germline V gene are DFQATT and SNEGSKA (reference sequence). CDR3: CSASRHSMNTEAFF. The DNA for the CDR3 is TGCAGTGCTAGTAGGCATAGCATGAACACTGAAGCTTTCTTT.

V and J are TRBV2 and TRBJ2-1; the D gene could be TRBD1 or TRBD2 (6 bases each). Germline values: CDR1 SNHLY, CDR2 FYNNEI. The CDR3 totals 17 residues. The V end was cut by 4 bases, the J end by 2 bases, with 18 bases between. This CDR3 is CASSVEGQRAAYNEQFF. The CDR3 DNA sequence: TGTGCCAGCAGTGTGGAGGGACAACGGGCCGCCTACAATGAGCAGTTCTTC.

V gene TRBV5-1 combines with J gene TRBJ2-7; 10 bases agree with TRBD2. CDR3 length: 15 amino acids. Germline V gene data show CDR1 as SGHRS and CDR2 as YFSETQ. Trimming removed 0 bases from V and 6 bases from J; junction bases left unmatched: 6. CDR3 loop: CASSLGSGRGTEQYF. Written as DNA, the CDR3 is TGCGCCAGCAGCTTGGGAAGCGGGAGGGGTACCGAGCAGTACTTC.

This clonotype was recorded a few times. The chain joins TRBV7-3 to TRBJ1-1; no clear D gene. The CDR3 is made up of 14 amino acids. Trimming left V 5 bases short and J 4 bases short, with 14 bases between. The germline CDR1 and CDR2 sequences are SGHTA and FQGTGA. CDR3 DNA sequence: TGTGCCAGCAGCCCTAGCGGACGGACCACTGAAGCTTTCTTT. It translates to CASSPSGRTTEAFF.

V gene TRBV20-1 combines with J gene TRBJ1-2; D is undetermined. The CDR3 contains 12 residues. Per the germline V gene, CDR1 is DFQATT and CDR2 is SNEGSKA (reference sequence). V shed 3 bases and J shed 4 bases, with 9 bases lying between them. The CDR3 coding sequence is TGCAGTGCTAGTCCCGACTTCTATGGCTACACCTTC. Translation: CSASPDFYGYTF.

The chain is built from TRBV4-3 and TRBJ2-5; TRBD1 agrees at 7 bases. V lost 2 bases, J lost 5 bases, and 8 bases stayed unmatched. This CDR3 spans 15 amino acids. In germline, CDR1 is LGHNA, CDR2 YSLEER. CDR3 region: CASSQNRGVGETQYF. Written as DNA, the CDR3 is TGCGCCAGCAGCCAAAACAGGGGAGTGGGGGAGACCCAGTACTTC.

A few counts support this clonotype. J is TRBJ1-6 and V is TRBV6-1; possibly TRBD1 for D (6 bases). Trimming removed 6 bases at V and 7 bases at J, with 16 bases between. The CDR3 sequence is 15 residues long. Germline assignment: CDR1 MNHNS and CDR2 SASEGT. The CDR3 sequence: CASRGGKGWNSPLHF. CDR3 DNA sequence: TGTGCCAGCAGAGGGGGTAAGGGATGGAATTCACCCCTCCACTTT.

This clonotype turned up a few times. V and J are TRBV7-9 and TRBJ1-3; 7 bases line up with TRBD1. Germline CDR1 and CDR2: SEHNR and FQNEAQ (reference sequence). The CDR3 sequence is 17 residues long. The V gene end was trimmed by 2 bases and the J gene end by 1 base; junction bases not matched to a gene: 8. CDR3 nucleotide sequence: TGTGCCAGCAGCTTATCAGGGGGGGTGATTTCTGGAAACACCATATATTTT. Protein: CASSLSGGVISGNTIYF. Supplemented by reference TRBV7-9 and TRBJ1-3, the full variable domain reads DTGVSQNPRHKITKRGQNVTFRCDPISEHNRLYWYRQTLGQGPEFLTYFQNEAQLEKSRLLSDRFSAERPKGSFSTLEIQRTEQGDSAMYLCASSLSGGVISGNTIYFGEGSWLTVV.

This clonotype appeared a few times. This rearrangement joins TRBV2 to TRBJ1-5, with 8 bases lining up with TRBD1. The junction had 1 base not matched to a gene; V was cut back by 1 base and J by 2 bases. The CDR3 runs to 15 residues. CDR1 SNHLY and CDR2 FYNNEI come from the germline V gene. CDR3 in DNA: TGTGCCAGCAGTGAAGAGACAGGGGGCAATCAGCCCCAGCATTTT. Translated, it gives CASSEETGGNQPQHF.

There are a few counts of this clonotype. CDR3 amino acids: CASSNFREGLDTQYF. Written as DNA, the CDR3 is TGTGCCAGCAGCAACTTCCGGGAGGGCCTCGATACGCAGTATTTT. The chain carries TRBV11-2 and TRBJ2-3, with 8 bases aligning to TRBD2. CDR1 and CDR2 (germline): SGHAT, FQNNGV. This CDR3 is built from 15 residues. V was clipped by 5 bases and J by 6 bases; unmatched bases: 10.

The V call is TRBV5-1, the J call TRBJ2-1, with 10 bases identical to TRBD1. This CDR3 is built from 15 residues. Germline trimming cut 2 bases from V and 12 bases from J; bases unmatched to any gene: 11. The V gene's germline CDR1 is SGHRS and CDR2 YFSETQ. In DNA, the CDR3 is TGCGCCAGCAGCTTAGGGGACAGGGGTCAGGGAGGGCAGTTCTTC. Its protein is CASSLGDRGQGGQFF.